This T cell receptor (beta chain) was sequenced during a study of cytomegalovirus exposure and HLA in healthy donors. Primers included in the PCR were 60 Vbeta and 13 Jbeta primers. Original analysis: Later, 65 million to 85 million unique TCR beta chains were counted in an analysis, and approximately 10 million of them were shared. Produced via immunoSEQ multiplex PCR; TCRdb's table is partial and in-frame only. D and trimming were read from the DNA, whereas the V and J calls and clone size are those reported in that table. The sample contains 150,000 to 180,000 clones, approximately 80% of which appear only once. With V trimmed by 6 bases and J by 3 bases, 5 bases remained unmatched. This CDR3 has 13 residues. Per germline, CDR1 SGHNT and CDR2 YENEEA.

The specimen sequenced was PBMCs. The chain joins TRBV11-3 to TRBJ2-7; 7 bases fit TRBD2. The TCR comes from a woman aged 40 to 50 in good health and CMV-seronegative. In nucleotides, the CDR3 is TGTGCCAGCAGACCCGGGGGGAACTACGAGCAGTACTTC. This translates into CASRPGGNYEQYF.